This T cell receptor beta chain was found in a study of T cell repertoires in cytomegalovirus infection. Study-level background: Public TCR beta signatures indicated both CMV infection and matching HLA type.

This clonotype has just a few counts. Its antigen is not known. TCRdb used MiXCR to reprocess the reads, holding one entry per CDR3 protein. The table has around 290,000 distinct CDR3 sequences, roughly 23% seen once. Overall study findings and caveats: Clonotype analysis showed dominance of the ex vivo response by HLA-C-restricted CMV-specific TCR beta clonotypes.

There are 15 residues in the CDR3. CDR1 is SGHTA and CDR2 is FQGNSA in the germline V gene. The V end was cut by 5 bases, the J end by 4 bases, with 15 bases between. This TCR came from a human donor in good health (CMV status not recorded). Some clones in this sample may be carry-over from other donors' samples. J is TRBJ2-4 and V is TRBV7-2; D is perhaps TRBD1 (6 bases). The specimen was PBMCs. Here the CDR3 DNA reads TGTGCCAGCAGCGACCGGACAGAAAGTAAAAACATTCAGTACTTC. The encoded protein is CASSDRTESKNIQYF.